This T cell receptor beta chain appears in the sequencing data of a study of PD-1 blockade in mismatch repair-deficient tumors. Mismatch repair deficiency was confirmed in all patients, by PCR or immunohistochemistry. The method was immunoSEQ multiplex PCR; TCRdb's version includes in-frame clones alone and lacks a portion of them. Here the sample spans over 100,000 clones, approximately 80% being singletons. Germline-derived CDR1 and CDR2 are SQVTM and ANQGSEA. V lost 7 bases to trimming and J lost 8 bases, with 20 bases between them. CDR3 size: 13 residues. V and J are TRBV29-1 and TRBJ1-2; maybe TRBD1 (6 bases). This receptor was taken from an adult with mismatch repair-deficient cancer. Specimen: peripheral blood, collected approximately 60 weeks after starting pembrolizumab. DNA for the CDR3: TGCAGCGGACGGTACACAGGGTACGACGGCTACACCTTC. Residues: CSGRYTGYDGYTF.